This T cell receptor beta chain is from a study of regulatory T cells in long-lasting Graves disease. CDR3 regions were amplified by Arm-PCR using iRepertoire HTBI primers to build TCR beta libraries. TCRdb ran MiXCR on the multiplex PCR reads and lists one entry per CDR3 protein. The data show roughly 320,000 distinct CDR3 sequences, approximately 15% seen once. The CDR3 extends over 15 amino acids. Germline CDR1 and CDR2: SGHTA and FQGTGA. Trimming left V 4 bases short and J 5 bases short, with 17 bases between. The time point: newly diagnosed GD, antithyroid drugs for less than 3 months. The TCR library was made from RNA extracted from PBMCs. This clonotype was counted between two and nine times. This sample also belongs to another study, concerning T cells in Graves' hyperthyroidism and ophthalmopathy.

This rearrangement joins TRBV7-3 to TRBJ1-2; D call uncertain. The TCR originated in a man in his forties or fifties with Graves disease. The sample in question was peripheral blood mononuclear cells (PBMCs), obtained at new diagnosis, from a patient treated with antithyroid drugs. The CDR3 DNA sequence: TGTGCCAGCAGCTCCCTACGGGCTCGTGGGTATGGCTACACCTTC. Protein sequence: CASSSLRARGYGYTF.